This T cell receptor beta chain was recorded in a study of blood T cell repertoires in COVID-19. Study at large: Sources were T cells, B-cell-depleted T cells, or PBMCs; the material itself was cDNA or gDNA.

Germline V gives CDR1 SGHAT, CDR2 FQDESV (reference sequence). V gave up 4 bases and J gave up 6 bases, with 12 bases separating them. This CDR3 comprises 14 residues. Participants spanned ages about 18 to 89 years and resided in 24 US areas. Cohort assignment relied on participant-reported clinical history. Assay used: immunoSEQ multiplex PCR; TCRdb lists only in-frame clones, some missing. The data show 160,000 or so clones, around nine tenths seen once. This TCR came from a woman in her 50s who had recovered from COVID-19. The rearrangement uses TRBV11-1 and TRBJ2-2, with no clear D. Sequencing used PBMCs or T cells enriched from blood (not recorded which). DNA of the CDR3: TGTGCCAGCAGCTCTAGGTCTCTTCCCGGGGAGCTGTTTTTT. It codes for CASSSRSLPGELFF.